Below are 17 T cell receptor beta chains sequenced from a single sample in a study of T cell changes during pregnancy in multiple sclerosis. This table comes from immunoSEQ multiplex PCR, and its TCRdb copy is limited to in-frame clones, with some not included. Here the sample spans fewer than 90,000 clones, approximately 95% being singletons. The sample was peripheral blood, taken after pregnancy. The receptors were gathered from a female donor in good health, enrolled as a control in a pregnancy study.

The rearrangement links TRBV19 to TRBJ2-7, with 8 bases matching TRBD1. J was trimmed by 5 bases and V by 1 base; bases with no gene match: 10. Germline V lookup: CDR1 LNHDA, CDR2 SQIVND (reference sequence). The CDR3 runs to 16 residues. Here the CDR3 DNA reads TGTGCCAGTAGTATAGCTCCATCAGGGGGCAGGAACGAGCAGTACTTC. Translated: CASSIAPSGGRNEQYF.

This rearrangement joins TRBV7-2 to TRBJ2-5; D is possibly TRBD2 (5 bases). The V end was cut by 5 bases, the J end by 5 bases, with 9 bases between. The CDR3 consists of 12 residues. Per the germline V gene, CDR1 is SGHTA and CDR2 is FQGNSA. Here the CDR3 DNA reads TGTGCCAGCAGCCCCGGGGTGGAGACCCAGTACTTC. This translates into CASSPGVETQYF.

The count of this clone is one. CDR3 in amino acids: CASSQGAPGRVSYEQYF. The CDR3 nucleotides are TGCGCCAGCAGCCAAGGGGCCCCCGGGAGGGTCTCCTACGAGCAGTACTTC. This chain connects TRBV4-1 to TRBJ2-7; TRBD2 aligns across 8 bases. V trimming: 1 base; J trimming: 0 bases; junction bases outside the gene matches: 8. CDR3 size: 17 residues. Germline CDR1 and CDR2: MGHRA and YSYEKL.

The count of this clone is one. The genes are TRBV7-9 and TRBJ2-3, with no clear D. V lost 2 bases and J lost 1, with 7 bases in between. The length of the CDR3 is 14 residues. Looked up from germline, CDR1 is SEHNR and CDR2 is FQNEAQ (reference sequence). The CDR3 DNA reads as TGTGCCAGCAGCTTAATAGTGGGCACAGATACGCAGTATTTT. Protein: CASSLIVGTDTQYF.

The chain carries TRBV28 and TRBJ2-3; TRBD2 matches 11 bases. This CDR3 spans 16 amino acids. Germline CDR1 MDHEN, CDR2 SYDVKM. The V gene end was trimmed by 4 bases and the J gene end by 3 bases; junction bases not matched to a gene: 6. CDR3 in amino acids: CASSSKLAGETDTQYF. The DNA for the CDR3 is TGTGCCAGCAGTTCGAAACTAGCGGGAGAAACAGATACGCAGTATTTT.

This clone was detected once. The V call is TRBV6-5, the J call TRBJ2-7, with TRBD2 matching 13 bases. V lost 10 bases, J lost 0 bases, and 3 bases stayed unmatched. This CDR3 comprises 14 residues. Germline V gives CDR1 MNHEY, CDR2 SVGAGI. CDR3: CATRTSGSSYEQYF. The DNA for the CDR3 is TGTGCCACTCGGACTAGCGGGAGCTCCTACGAGCAGTACTTC.

The chain employs TRBV7-9 and TRBJ1-3; D not resolved. Trimming pared 2 bases from V and 0 bases from J, leaving 11 bases between. Per the germline V gene, CDR1 is SEHNR and CDR2 is FQNEAQ (reference sequence). CDR3 length equals 16 residues. The CDR3 loop reads CASSLQDPRSGNTIYF. CDR3 nucleotides: TGTGCCAGCAGCTTACAGGATCCCCGCTCTGGAAACACCATATATTTT. The whole variable domain, filled in from reference TRBV7-9 and TRBJ1-3, reads DTGVSQNPRHKITKRGQNVTFRCDPISEHNRLYWYRQTLGQGPEFLTYFQNEAQLEKSRLLSDRFSAERPKGSFSTLEIQRTEQGDSAMYLCASSLQDPRSGNTIYFGEGSWLTVV.

This clone was seen just once. The chain carries TRBV11-3 and TRBJ2-1; possibly TRBD2 for D (7 bases). V lost 3 bases and J lost 3, with 15 bases in between. The V gene's germline CDR1 is SGHNT and CDR2 YENEEA. CDR3 length: 16 amino acids. The CDR3, as DNA: TGTGCCAGCAGCTTTAGCGGGCCAGGGGACTACAATGAGCAGTTCTTC. Translated: CASSFSGPGDYNEQFF.

The V gene is TRBV28, the J gene TRBJ1-5, with no clear D. CDR1 and CDR2 from the germline V gene are MDHEN and SYDVKM. The CDR3 covers 15 residues. V was pared by 5 bases and J by 5 bases, with 16 bases between. The CDR3 here is CASSEGRAVYQPQHF. The CDR3 DNA reads as TGTGCCAGCAGTGAGGGTAGGGCAGTTTATCAGCCCCAGCATTTT.

This clone was counted only a few times. The chain employs TRBV6-6 and TRBJ2-1; D possibly corresponds to TRBD2 (5 bases). The CDR3 loop spans 13 amino acids. CDR1 is MNHNY, CDR2 SVGAGI, per germline (reference sequence). Trimming stripped 5 bases from V and 10 bases from J, with 15 bases between. CDR3 region: CASSPVAEREQFF. Written as DNA, the CDR3 is TGTGCCAGCAGTCCCGTCGCCGAGCGGGAGCAGTTCTTC.

This chain joins TRBV9 and TRBJ2-1; D might be TRBD2 (5 bases). The V end was cut by 1 base, the J end by 9 bases, with 8 bases between. This CDR3 has 12 residues. Germline loops: CDR1 SGDLS, CDR2 YYNGEE. The CDR3 is CASSVLAPEQFF. The CDR3 region has the DNA TGTGCCAGCAGCGTACTAGCTCCTGAGCAGTTCTTC.

The rearrangement links TRBV7-2 to TRBJ1-5, with 7 bases that match TRBD1. Trimming removed 2 bases from V and 3 bases from J; junction bases left unmatched: 7. CDR3 length: 16 residues. Looked up from germline, CDR1 is SGHTA and CDR2 is FQGNSA. CDR3: CASSLRTGPINQPQHF. The CDR3 DNA reads as TGTGCCAGCAGCTTAAGGACAGGCCCCATCAATCAGCCCCAGCATTTT. The entire variable domain, with the rest obtained from reference TRBV7-2 and TRBJ1-5, is as follows: GAGVSQSPSNKVTEKGKDVELRCDPISGHTALYWYRQSLGQGLEFLIYFQGNSAPDKSGLPSDRFSAERTGGSVSTLTIQRTQQEDSAVYLCASSLRTGPINQPQHFGDGTRLSIL.

The rearrangement joins TRBV19 to TRBJ2-4, with D maybe TRBD1 (6 bases). The germline V gene encodes CDR1 LNHDA and CDR2 SQIVND (reference sequence). The V and J ends lost 3 bases and 1 base respectively, with 10 bases between them. The CDR3 is 15 amino acids. CDR3: CASSMTRGAKNIQYF. Here the CDR3 DNA reads TGTGCCAGTAGTATGACAAGGGGGGCCAAAAACATTCAGTACTTC.

The V gene is TRBV18, the J gene TRBJ2-7, with D perhaps matching TRBD1 (6 bases). Looked up from germline, CDR1 is KGHSH and CDR2 is LQKENI. The V and J ends lost 6 bases and 3 bases respectively, with 12 bases between them. This CDR3 has 13 amino acids. The chain's CDR3 is CASSREQGYEQYF. CDR3 in DNA: TGTGCCAGCTCCAGGGAACAGGGCTACGAGCAGTACTTC.

The chain combines TRBV5-1 with TRBJ2-1; 11 bases fit TRBD2. The CDR3 runs 17 residues. From germline, CDR1 is SGHRS and CDR2 YFSETQ. The V gene end was trimmed by 3 bases and the J gene end by 7 bases; junction bases not matched to a gene: 12. The CDR3 DNA sequence: TGCGCCAGCAGCTCTCATGGTAGCGGGAGGGCCGGAAATGAGCAGTTCTTC. Its protein is CASSSHGSGRAGNEQFF. Filled out from reference TRBV5-1 and TRBJ2-1, the complete variable domain reads KAGVTQTPRYLIKTRGQQVTLSCSPISGHRSVSWYQQTPGQGLQFLFEYFSETQRNKGNFPGRFSGRQFSNSRSEMNVSTLELGDSALYLCASSSHGSGRAGNEQFFGPGTRLTVL.

V and J are TRBV28 and TRBJ1-3; no clear D. CDR1 is MDHEN and CDR2 is SYDVKM in the germline V gene. The CDR3 extends over 14 amino acids. V was trimmed by 11 bases and J by 3 bases, leaving 17 bases between them. CDR3 bases: TGTGCCTCTAGCCCGGGCGGAATTGGAAACACCATATATTTT. Residues: CASSPGGIGNTIYF.

J is TRBJ1-1 and V is TRBV10-2; the match to TRBD1 covers 8 bases. V shed 2 bases and J 11 bases; nucleotides not matched to a gene: 7. This CDR3 has 13 residues. Per germline, CDR1 WSHSY and CDR2 SAAADI. The CDR3: CASSEPQGARAFF. The DNA for the CDR3 is TGCGCCAGCAGTGAGCCGCAGGGGGCTAGGGCTTTCTTT.